A single sample is the source of the 12 T cell receptor beta chains below, sequenced in a study of blood T cells in healthy people across ages. Alongside a J-beta primer mix, a sample-barcoded 5' primer served in a second PCR lasting roughly 6 to 11 cycles. Each CDR3 protein is one row after TCRdb ran MiXCR on the 5' RACE reads. The sample records 600,000 to 1,000,000 distinct CDR3 sequences, about 62% being singletons. The specimen was blood. These receptors were collected from a man aged 25 to 40 in good health.

The V gene is TRBV6-5, the J gene TRBJ2-5, with 7 bases identical to TRBD2. This CDR3 region has 14 residues. Germline trimming cut 5 bases from V and 6 bases from J; bases unmatched to any gene: 9. Germline V lookup: CDR1 MNHEY, CDR2 SVGAGI. CDR3 amino acids: CASSDGGSTQTQYF. As DNA, the CDR3 is TGTGCCAGCAGTGACGGCGGGAGTACCCAGACCCAGTACTTC.

This clonotype was counted between two and nine times. The chain links TRBV27 to TRBJ2-7, with 10 positions matching TRBD2. Unmatched junction bases numbered 10, after V lost 2 bases and J lost 0 bases. The germline V gene encodes CDR1 MNHEY and CDR2 SMNVEV (reference sequence). This CDR3 is built from 18 residues. The CDR3 spells CASSLRGRASGSSYEQYF. CDR3 in DNA: TGTGCCAGCAGTTTAAGGGGGAGGGCTAGCGGGAGCTCCTACGAGCAGTACTTC.

The chain carries TRBV7-9 and TRBJ2-4; 7 nucleotides align to TRBD1. The J call may be wrong; the DNA end is better matched by TRBJ2-7. There are 15 residues in the CDR3. Per germline, CDR1 SEHNR and CDR2 FQNEAQ (reference sequence). The CDR3, as DNA: TGTGCCAGCAGCTTTTCCAGCGACAGGGTTTACGAGCAGTACTTC. Its protein product is CASSFSSDRVYEQYF.

As to this clonotype: At one boundary the junction diverges from the germline segment, which might be a read error. In nucleotides, the CDR3 is TGTGCCTACTGGGAGGAAAACTACAATGAGCAGTTGTTC. It yields the protein CAYWEENYNEQLF. The rearrangement links TRBV7-9 to TRBJ2-1; possibly TRBD2 for D (6 bases). Germline assignment: CDR1 SEHNR and CDR2 FQNEAQ (reference sequence). The CDR3 extends over 13 amino acids.

As to this clonotype: Sequence at one end of the junction differs from germline and may be a read error. V gene TRBV12-3 or TRBV12-4 combines with J gene TRBJ2-1; the D gene could be TRBD1 or TRBD2 (6 bases each). The J call is doubtful: the DNA matches TRBJ2-7 better. CDR3 length equals 11 residues. The CDR3 loop is CARSKGGEQYF. CDR3 DNA: TGTGCCCGCAGTAAGGGGGGCGAGCAGTACTTC.

The V call is TRBV3-1, the J call TRBJ2-5; D not certain. With the DNA end fitting TRBJ2-7 better, the J assignment may be wrong. The V gene's germline CDR1 is LGHDT and CDR2 YNNKEL (reference sequence). The length of the CDR3 is 12 residues. As DNA, the CDR3 is TGTGCCAGCAGCCGGAGTGACGACGAGCAGTACTTC. Its protein product is CASSRSDDEQYF.

The V gene is TRBV12-3 or TRBV12-4, the J gene TRBJ2-5; 9 bases map to TRBD2. This CDR3 comprises 13 residues. Trimming cost V 8 bases and J 5 bases; bases outside gene matches: 6. The CDR3, as DNA: TGTGCCAGCGGTAGCGGGAGAGGTGAGACCCAGTACTTC. This sequence encodes CASGSGRGETQYF.

The chain combines TRBV7-9 with TRBJ2-5; D is unresolved. The end of the DNA is better explained by TRBJ2-7, so the J call may be wrong. The CDR3 is 12 amino acids. Germline-derived CDR1 and CDR2 are SEHNR and FQNEAQ (reference sequence). This CDR3 is CASSLNEVEQYF. CDR3 bases: TGTGCCAGCAGCTTAAACGAGGTCGAGCAGTACTTC.

This clonotype came up a few times. V gene TRBV13 combines with J gene TRBJ2-1; possible D gene TRBD2, 7 bases. This CDR3 has 17 amino acids. V gave up 2 bases and J gave up 0 bases, with 14 bases separating them. The V gene's germline CDR1 is PRHDT and CDR2 FYEKMQ (reference sequence). This CDR3 reads CASSLRGEGFSYNEQFF. CDR3 nucleotides: TGTGCCAGCAGCTTAAGGGGGGAGGGATTCTCCTACAATGAGCAGTTCTTC.

In this sample, this clonotype turned up once. The chain carries TRBV3-1 and TRBJ2-1; 8 nucleotides agree with TRBD1. Germline lookup yields CDR1 LGHDT and CDR2 YNNKEL (reference sequence). V was pared by 3 bases and J by 15 bases, with 10 bases of the junction left unmatched. CDR3 length: 13 residues. This chain's CDR3 is CASSQDATGVVFF. The CDR3 DNA sequence: TGTGCCAGCAGCCAGGACGCGACAGGGGTTGTGTTCTTC.

The CDR3 region is CASSSRGDSGANVLTF. CDR3 sequence (DNA): TGCGCCAGCAGCTCTCGAGGCGACTCTGGGGCCAACGTCCTGACTTTC. This rearrangement joins TRBV5-1 to TRBJ2-6; D remains unclear. Germline-derived CDR1 and CDR2 are SGHRS and YFSETQ. This CDR3 is 16 amino acids long. V gave up 3 bases and J gave up 0 bases, with 10 bases separating them.

In its sample, this clonotype was seen a few times. The V gene is TRBV6-5, the J gene TRBJ2-5; D possibly corresponds to TRBD1 (8 bases). Germline V CDR1 and CDR2: MNHEY, SVGAGI. V was pared by 5 bases and J by 5 bases, with 18 bases between. This CDR3 is built from 15 residues. Here the CDR3 DNA reads TGTGCCAGCAGTGCCCAGACAGGGGAGGGGGAGACCCAGTACTTC. Protein: CASSAQTGEGETQYF.